Listed below are T cell receptor beta chains from one sample, sequenced in a study of shared clonotypes between healthy human individuals. TCRdb keeps only in-frame clones here, not all; method: immunoSEQ multiplex PCR. The sample has under 1,100,000 clones, around 75% seen once. Sequenced: memory CD4+ T cells sorted from blood. The receptors here all came from a man aged 18 to 35 in good health. Both conserved end residues are part of each CDR3. D genes are given only for firm matches. Not every row has a clone size; where given, it reads once, few, many or a size class.

J gene	V gene	clone size	D gene	CDR3 length	CDR3 protein	CDR3 DNA
TRBJ2-3	TRBV9	NA	NA	15	CASSVGPTPTDTQYF	TGTGCCAGCAGCGTAGGCCCTACCCCCACAGATACGCAGTATTTT
TRBJ2-7	TRBV21-1	NA	NA	15	CASSKGGQETYEQYF	TGTGCCAGCAGCAAAGGGGGTCAGGAGACCTACGAGCAGTACTTC
TRBJ2-3	TRBV13	NA	NA	15	CASSLGTRRGDTQYF	TGTGCCAGCAGCTTAGGGACACGGCGGGGAGATACGCAGTATTTT
TRBJ2-3	TRBV28	NA	NA	14	CASSLDVGTDTQYF	TGTGCCAGCAGTTTAGACGTCGGCACAGATACGCAGTATTTT
TRBJ1-2	TRBV30	few	NA	16	CAWSASGQATSYGYTF	TGTGCCTGGAGTGCATCGGGGCAAGCAACTAGCTATGGCTACACCTTC
TRBJ1-3	TRBV9	few	TRBD1	14	CASSSTGTRNTIYF	TGTGCCAGCAGCTCGACAGGGACAAGAAACACCATATATTTT
TRBJ2-7	TRBV5-6	NA	NA	13	CASRLQGSREQYF	TGTGCCAGCAGGCTACAGGGCTCGCGGGAGCAGTACTTC
TRBJ2-4	TRBV30	NA	NA	15	CAWSVPGNTKNIQYF	TGTGCCTGGAGTGTACCGGGGAATACCAAAAACATTCAGTACTTC
TRBJ1-6	TRBV14	NA	NA	16	CASSQERGAYNSPLHF	TGTGCCAGCAGCCAAGAACGGGGCGCCTATAATTCACCCCTCCACTTT
TRBJ2-1	TRBV19	NA	TRBD2	14	CASRRAGGGNEQFF	TGTGCCAGTAGAAGAGCGGGAGGGGGTAATGAGCAGTTCTTC
TRBJ1-2	TRBV6-1	NA	NA	15	CASLPSRVFNYGYTF	TGTGCCAGCCTACCCAGCAGGGTGTTCAACTATGGCTACACCTTC
TRBJ2-3	TRBV11-2	NA	NA	14	CASSLNTPADTQYF	TGTGCCAGCAGCTTAAACACCCCTGCGGATACGCAGTATTTT
TRBJ2-1	TRBV7-2	few	NA	11	CASSFELEQFF	TGTGCCAGCAGCTTTGAGCTGGAGCAGTTCTTC
TRBJ2-7	TRBV29-1	NA	TRBD1	13	CSVSGTGTYEQYF	TGCAGCGTTTCCGGGACAGGGACCTACGAGCAGTACTTC
TRBJ1-5	TRBV5-8	few	NA	16	CASSLGTGFSNQPQHF	TGTGCCAGCAGCTTGGGAACAGGGTTTAGCAATCAGCCCCAGCATTTT
TRBJ2-2	TRBV6-1	NA	NA	11	CIDGNTGELFF	TGTATCGACGGGAACACCGGGGAGCTGTTTTTT
TRBJ2-3	TRBV6-4	NA	NA	16	CASSDSASSPINTQYF	TGTGCCAGCAGTGACTCGGCTAGCTCTCCCATAAATACGCAGTATTTT
TRBJ2-7	TRBV10-3	few	NA	15	CASLPGQTSSYEQYF	TGTGCCTCTCTTCCGGGACAAACCTCATCCTACGAGCAGTACTTC
TRBJ1-3	TRBV28	NA	NA	14	CASTIGGSGNTIYF	TGTGCCAGCACCATCGGGGGGTCTGGAAACACCATATATTTT
TRBJ2-1	TRBV7-9	NA	NA	14	CASSLSIQNNEQFF	TGTGCCAGCAGCTTATCAATCCAGAACAATGAGCAGTTCTTC
TRBJ1-2	TRBV4-2	NA	NA	14	CASSQERGNYGYTF	TGTGCCAGCAGCCAAGAGCGGGGGAACTATGGCTACACCTTC
TRBJ1-6	TRBV5-6	NA	TRBD1	15	CASSIGDRDDSPLHF	TGTGCCAGCAGCATCGGTGACAGGGATGATTCACCCCTCCACTTT
TRBJ1-2	TRBV4-1	NA	NA	15	CASSPNFGSREGYTF	TGCGCCAGCAGCCCTAATTTCGGGAGCAGGGAAGGCTACACCTTC
TRBJ2-5	TRBV28	NA	TRBD2	15	CASSLASGGAETQYF	TGTGCCAGCAGTTTGGCTAGCGGGGGGGCTGAGACCCAGTACTTC
TRBJ2-5	TRBV5-1	NA	NA	14	CASSLMAGEETQYF	TGCGCCAGCAGCTTGATGGCTGGTGAGGAGACCCAGTACTTC
TRBJ1-2	TRBV25-1	NA	NA	13	CASSDETNYGYTF	TGTGCCAGCAGTGATGAGACTAACTATGGCTACACCTTC
TRBJ2-1	TRBV29-1	NA	NA	13	CSAKQGPYNEQFF	TGCAGCGCCAAACAGGGTCCTTACAATGAGCAGTTCTTC
TRBJ2-7	TRBV25-1	NA	NA	14	CASSEWGDWPEQYF	TGTGCCAGCAGTGAATGGGGGGATTGGCCCGAGCAGTACTTC
TRBJ1-6	TRBV30	NA	TRBD1	14	CAWGQGRNNSPLHF	TGTGCCTGGGGACAGGGGCGAAATAATTCACCCCTCCACTTT
TRBJ1-2	TRBV9	NA	TRBD1	17	CASSVADRVASNYGYTF	TGTGCCAGCAGCGTAGCTGACAGGGTAGCCTCTAACTATGGCTACACCTTC
TRBJ1-4	TRBV5-1	few	TRBD1	14	CASSSGQTAEKLFF	TGCGCCAGCAGCTCGGGACAGACTGCTGAAAAACTGTTTTTT
TRBJ1-1	TRBV19	NA	NA	11	CASSPGTEAFF	TGTGCCAGTAGTCCTGGGACTGAAGCTTTCTTT
TRBJ1-6	TRBV11-2	NA	NA	15	CASSLGGGRGSPLHF	TGTGCCAGCAGCTTAGGGGGAGGGAGGGGTTCACCCCTCCACTTT
TRBJ1-6	TRBV5-5	many	TRBD1	15	CASSVRTGGYSPLHF	TGTGCCAGCAGCGTAAGGACAGGGGGCTATTCACCCCTCCACTTT
TRBJ2-3	TRBV11-2	NA	NA	14	CASSFGGRADTQYF	TGTGCCAGCAGCTTCGGGGGCAGGGCAGATACGCAGTATTTT
TRBJ2-5	TRBV18	NA	NA	13	CASSPLRSETQYF	TGTGCCAGCTCACCATTACGATCGGAGACCCAGTACTTC
TRBJ2-1	TRBV6-5	NA	NA	12	CATRGAKDEQFF	TGTGCCACACGGGGGGCCAAAGATGAGCAGTTCTTC
TRBJ1-6	TRBV5-4	NA	TRBD1	17	CASSPGTGLVNPLPLHF	TGTGCCAGCAGTCCCGGGACAGGGCTAGTAAATCCTTTACCCCTCCACTTT
TRBJ2-7	TRBV5-6	NA	TRBD1	17	CASSLTGGFLASYEQYF	TGTGCCAGCAGCCTAACAGGGGGCTTTCTAGCTTCCTACGAGCAGTACTTC
TRBJ1-4	TRBV18	NA	TRBD1	16	CASSPLEQGRNEKLFF	TGTGCCAGCTCACCGTTGGAACAGGGGAGGAATGAAAAACTGTTTTTT